The rows below give T cell receptor beta chains drawn from one sample of a study of regulatory T cells in long-lasting Graves disease. Each CDR3 protein gets one entry after TCRdb re-called the multiplex PCR reads with MiXCR. The data hold hundreds of thousands of distinct CDR3 sequences, with more than 20% observed a single time. The sequencing here drew on peripheral blood mononuclear cells (PBMCs), taken when the disease was refractory, from a patient treated with antithyroid drugs. Receptors were obtained from a female donor with Graves disease. Each CDR3 is given with its conserved first and last residue. Fields, in order: J gene, D gene, V gene, clone size, CDR3 protein, CDR3 DNA. D genes are given only for firm matches. Not all rows give a size; the values are once, few, many and, for expanded clones, a class.

J: TRBJ1-5
D: -
V: TRBV28
size: many
CDR3: CASLTMPGNQPQHF
DNA: TGTGCCAGCCTTACCATGCCCGGAAATCAGCCCCAGCATTTT

J: TRBJ2-2
D: TRBD1
V: TRBV6-2/TRBV6-3
size: -
CDR3: CASSIGTGAGELFF
DNA: TGTGCCAGCAGTATTGGCACAGGGGCCGGGGAGCTGTTTTTT

J: TRBJ1-1
D: -
V: TRBV7-8
size: many
CDR3: CASSQRGLNTEAFF
DNA: TGTGCCAGCAGCCAAAGGGGGTTGAACACTGAAGCTTTCTTT

J: TRBJ1-1
D: -
V: TRBV7-9
size: many
CDR3: CASSSQGNTEAFF
DNA: TGTGCCAGCAGTTCACAGGGAAACACTGAAGCTTTCTTT

J: TRBJ1-2
D: -
V: TRBV19
size: -
CDR3: CASTPGDKGYYGYTF
DNA: TGTGCCAGTACCCCCGGGGACAAAGGGTACTATGGCTACACCTTC

J: TRBJ2-2
D: -
V: TRBV10-2
size: -
CDR3: CASGQTANTGELFF
DNA: TGCGCCAGCGGACAGACTGCGAACACCGGGGAGCTGTTTTTT

J: TRBJ2-6
D: -
V: TRBV7-8
size: -
CDR3: CASSFSTSGANVLTF
DNA: TGTGCCAGCAGCTTCAGTACCTCTGGGGCCAACGTCCTGACTTTC

J: TRBJ2-2
D: -
V: TRBV4-2
size: -
CDR3: CASSQESGPHTGELFF
DNA: TGTGCCAGCAGCCAAGAATCGGGACCCCACACCGGGGAGCTGTTTTTT

J: TRBJ1-6
D: -
V: TRBV15
size: many
CDR3: CATSRDRGAGSPLHF
DNA: TGTGCCACCAGCAGAGATCGGGGGGCTGGTTCACCCCTCCACTTT

J: TRBJ2-7
D: TRBD2
V: TRBV4-1
size: -
CDR3: CASSQVGGTSSYEQYF
DNA: TGCGCCAGCAGCCAAGTTGGCGGGACTAGCTCCTACGAGCAGTACTTC

J: TRBJ1-2
D: -
V: TRBV2
size: many
CDR3: CASNRDTRIEIYGYTF
DNA: TGTGCCAGCAACCGGGACACCCGAATTGAAATCTATGGCTACACCTTC

J: TRBJ1-4
D: -
V: TRBV7-8
size: many
CDR3: CASSLGTGNRLFF
DNA: TGTGCCAGCAGCTTAGGAACGGGGAACCGACTGTTTTTT

J: TRBJ2-7
D: -
V: TRBV2
size: many
CDR3: CASTLLSYEQYF
DNA: TGTGCCAGCACGCTCCTATCCTACGAGCAGTACTTC

J: TRBJ1-1
D: -
V: TRBV10-3
size: -
CDR3: CAISSVQKNTEAFF
DNA: TGTGCCATCAGCTCTGTACAGAAGAACACTGAAGCTTTCTTT

J: TRBJ1-5
D: -
V: TRBV7-9
size: few
CDR3: CASSLNTNQPQHF
DNA: TGTGCCAGCAGCTTGAACACTAATCAGCCCCAGCATTTT

J: TRBJ2-7
D: -
V: TRBV7-9
size: -
CDR3: CASATSLGYGTFEWYF
DNA: TGTGCCAGCGCAACTTCGTTGGGTTATGGGACCTTCGAGTGGTACTTC

J: TRBJ2-5
D: -
V: TRBV20-1
size: few
CDR3: CSARGGGSETQYF
DNA: TGCAGTGCTAGAGGTGGAGGGAGCGAGACCCAGTACTTC

J: TRBJ2-5
D: -
V: TRBV29-1
size: few
CDR3: CSVGWGDQYF
DNA: TGCAGCGTTGGGTGGGGAGACCAGTACTTC

J: TRBJ2-7
D: -
V: TRBV13
size: few
CDR3: CASSSPRDKTSYEQYF
DNA: TGTGCCAGCAGCTCACCCCGGGACAAGACCTCCTACGAGCAGTACTTC

J: TRBJ2-7
D: TRBD2
V: TRBV29-1
size: -
CDR3: CSVELAGVPSPYEQYF
DNA: TGCAGCGTTGAACTAGCGGGAGTACCATCACCCTACGAGCAGTACTTC